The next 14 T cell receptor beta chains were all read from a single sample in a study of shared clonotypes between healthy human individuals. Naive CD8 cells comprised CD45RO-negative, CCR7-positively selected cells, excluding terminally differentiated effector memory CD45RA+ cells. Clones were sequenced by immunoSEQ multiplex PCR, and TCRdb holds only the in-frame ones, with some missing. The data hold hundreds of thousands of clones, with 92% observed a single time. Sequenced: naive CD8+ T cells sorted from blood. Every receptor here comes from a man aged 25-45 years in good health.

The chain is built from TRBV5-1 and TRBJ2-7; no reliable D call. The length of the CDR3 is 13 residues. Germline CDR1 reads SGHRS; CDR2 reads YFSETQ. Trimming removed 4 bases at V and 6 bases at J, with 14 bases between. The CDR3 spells CASSPAGDSEQYF. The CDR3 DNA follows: TGCGCCAGCAGCCCCGCCGGTGATTCCGAGCAGTACTTC.

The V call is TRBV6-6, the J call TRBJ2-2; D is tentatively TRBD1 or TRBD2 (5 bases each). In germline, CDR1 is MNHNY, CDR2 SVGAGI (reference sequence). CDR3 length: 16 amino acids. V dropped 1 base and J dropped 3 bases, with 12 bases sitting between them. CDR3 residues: CASSYLGDGDTGELFF. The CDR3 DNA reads TGTGCCAGCAGTTACTTAGGGGACGGAGACACCGGGGAGCTGTTTTTT.

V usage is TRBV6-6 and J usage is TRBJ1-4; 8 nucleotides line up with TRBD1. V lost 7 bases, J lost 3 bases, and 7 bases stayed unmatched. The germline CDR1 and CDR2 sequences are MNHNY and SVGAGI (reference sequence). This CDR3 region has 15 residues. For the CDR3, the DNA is TGTGCCAGCAACGACAGGGGCCTATCTAATGAAAAACTGTTTTTT. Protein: CASNDRGLSNEKLFF.

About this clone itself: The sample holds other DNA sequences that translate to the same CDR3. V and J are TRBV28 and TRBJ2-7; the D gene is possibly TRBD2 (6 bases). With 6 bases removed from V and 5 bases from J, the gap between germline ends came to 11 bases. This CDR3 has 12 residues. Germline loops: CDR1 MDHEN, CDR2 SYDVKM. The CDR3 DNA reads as TGTGCCAGCAGCCTGCGCGGGGACGAGCAGTACTTC. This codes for CASSLRGDEQYF.

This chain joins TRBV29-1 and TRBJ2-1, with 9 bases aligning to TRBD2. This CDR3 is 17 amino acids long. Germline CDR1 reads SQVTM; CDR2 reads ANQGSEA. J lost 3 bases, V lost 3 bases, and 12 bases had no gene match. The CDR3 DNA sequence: TGCAGCGTTGACCTCCTGGTAGCGGGAGCCCACTACAATGAGCAGTTCTTC. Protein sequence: CSVDLLVAGAHYNEQFF.

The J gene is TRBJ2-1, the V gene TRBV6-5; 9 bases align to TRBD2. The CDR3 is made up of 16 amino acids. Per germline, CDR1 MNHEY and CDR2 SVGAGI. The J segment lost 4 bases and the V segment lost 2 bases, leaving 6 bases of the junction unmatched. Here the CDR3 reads CASSYGAGGWYNEQFF. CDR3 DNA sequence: TGTGCCAGCAGTTACGGGGCGGGAGGGTGGTACAATGAGCAGTTCTTC.

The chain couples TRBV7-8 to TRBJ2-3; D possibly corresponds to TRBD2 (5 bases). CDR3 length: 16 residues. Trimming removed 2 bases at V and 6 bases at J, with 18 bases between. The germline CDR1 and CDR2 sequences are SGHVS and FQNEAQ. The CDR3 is CASSLWGRGRADTQYF. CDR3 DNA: TGTGCCAGCAGCTTATGGGGTCGGGGTCGGGCGGATACGCAGTATTTT.

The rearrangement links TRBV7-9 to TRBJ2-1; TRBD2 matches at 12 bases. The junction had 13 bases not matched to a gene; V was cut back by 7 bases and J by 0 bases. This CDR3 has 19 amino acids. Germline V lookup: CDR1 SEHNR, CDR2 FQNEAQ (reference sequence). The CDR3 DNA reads TGTGCCAGCACTCCCGGACTAGCGGGATATCTTAGCTCCTACAATGAGCAGTTCTTC. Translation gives CASTPGLAGYLSSYNEQFF.

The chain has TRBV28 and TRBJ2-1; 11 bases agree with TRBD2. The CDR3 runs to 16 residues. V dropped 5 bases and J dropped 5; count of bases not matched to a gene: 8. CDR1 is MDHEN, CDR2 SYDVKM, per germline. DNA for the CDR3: TGTGCCAGCAGTCCTACTAGCGGGAGTCTCCACAATGAGCAGTTCTTC. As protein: CASSPTSGSLHNEQFF.

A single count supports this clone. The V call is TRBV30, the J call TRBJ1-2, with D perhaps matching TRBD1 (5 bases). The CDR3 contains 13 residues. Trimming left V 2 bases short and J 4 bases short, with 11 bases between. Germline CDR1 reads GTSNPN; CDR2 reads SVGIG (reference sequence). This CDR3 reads CAWSPGTGYGYTF. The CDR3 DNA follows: TGTGCCTGGAGTCCCGGGACCGGCTATGGCTACACCTTC.

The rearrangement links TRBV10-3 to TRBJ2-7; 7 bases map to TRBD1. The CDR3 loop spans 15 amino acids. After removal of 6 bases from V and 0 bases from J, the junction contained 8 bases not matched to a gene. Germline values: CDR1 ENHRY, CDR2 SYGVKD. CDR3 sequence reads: CAISFEGASSYEQYF. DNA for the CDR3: TGTGCCATCAGCTTCGAGGGGGCGAGCTCCTACGAGCAGTACTTC.

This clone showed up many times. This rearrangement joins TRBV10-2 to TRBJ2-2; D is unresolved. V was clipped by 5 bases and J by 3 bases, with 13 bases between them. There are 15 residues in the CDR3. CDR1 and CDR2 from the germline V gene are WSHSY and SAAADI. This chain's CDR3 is CASSPVEPYTGELFF. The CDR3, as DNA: TGCGCCAGCAGTCCAGTGGAACCGTACACCGGGGAGCTGTTTTTT.

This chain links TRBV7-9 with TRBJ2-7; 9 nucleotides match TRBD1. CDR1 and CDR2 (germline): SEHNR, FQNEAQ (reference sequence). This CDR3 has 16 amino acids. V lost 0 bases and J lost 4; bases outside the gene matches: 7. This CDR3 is CASSLAGTGIQYEQYF. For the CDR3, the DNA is TGTGCCAGCAGCTTAGCTGGGACAGGGATACAATACGAGCAGTACTTC.

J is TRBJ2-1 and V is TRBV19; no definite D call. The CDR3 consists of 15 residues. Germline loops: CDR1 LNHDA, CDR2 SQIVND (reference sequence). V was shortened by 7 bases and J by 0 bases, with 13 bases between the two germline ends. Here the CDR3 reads CASNPSARSYNEQFF. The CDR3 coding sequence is TGTGCCAGTAACCCAAGCGCGCGCTCCTACAATGAGCAGTTCTTC.